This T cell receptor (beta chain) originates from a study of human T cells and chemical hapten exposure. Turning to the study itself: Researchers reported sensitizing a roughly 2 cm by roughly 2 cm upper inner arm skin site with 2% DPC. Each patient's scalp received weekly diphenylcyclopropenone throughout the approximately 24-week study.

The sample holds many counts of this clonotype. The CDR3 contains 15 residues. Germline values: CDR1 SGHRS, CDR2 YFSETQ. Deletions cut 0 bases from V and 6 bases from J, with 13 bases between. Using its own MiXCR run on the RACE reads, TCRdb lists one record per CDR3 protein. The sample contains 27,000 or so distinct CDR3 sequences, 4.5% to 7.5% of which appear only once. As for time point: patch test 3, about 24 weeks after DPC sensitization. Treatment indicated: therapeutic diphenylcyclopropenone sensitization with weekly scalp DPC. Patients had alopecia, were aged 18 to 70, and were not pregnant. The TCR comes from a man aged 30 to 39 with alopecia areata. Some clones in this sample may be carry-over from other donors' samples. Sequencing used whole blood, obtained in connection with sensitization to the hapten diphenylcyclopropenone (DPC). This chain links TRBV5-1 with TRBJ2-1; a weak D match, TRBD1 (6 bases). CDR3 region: CASSLGAGDVNEQFF. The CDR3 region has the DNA TGCGCCAGCAGCTTGGGGGCAGGGGATGTCAATGAGCAGTTCTTC. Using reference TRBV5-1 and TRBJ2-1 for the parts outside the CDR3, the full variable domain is KAGVTQTPRYLIKTRGQQVTLSCSPISGHRSVSWYQQTPGQGLQFLFEYFSETQRNKGNFPGRFSGRQFSNSRSEMNVSTLELGDSALYLCASSLGAGDVNEQFFGPGTRLTVL.